This T cell receptor (beta chain) comes out of a study of somatic mutations in cytotoxic T cells in rheumatoid arthritis. Here immunoSEQ multiplex PCR was the method, and the copy in TCRdb shows in-frame clones only, minus some. The sample has roughly 20,000 clones; around 80% are singletons. General study points: Increasing age coincided with elevated CD8+ clonality among rheumatoid arthritis patients, though not among healthy controls.

This CDR3 has 17 residues. The V gene end was trimmed by 2 bases and the J gene end by 7 bases; junction bases not matched to a gene: 8. Germline-derived CDR1 and CDR2 are SGHTA and FQGNSA. With regard to this clone: Its antigen is undetermined.

The sequencing input was CD8+ T cells sorted from blood. The chain has TRBV7-2 and TRBJ2-1; TRBD2 agrees at 13 bases. The receptor was isolated from an adult with rheumatoid arthritis. In DNA form, the CDR3 reads TGTGCCAGCAGCTTAAGCGGACTAGCGGGGGTAGTTAATGAGCAGTTCTTC. Protein sequence: CASSLSGLAGVVNEQFF.